These T cell receptor beta chains were read from a single sample in a study of blood T cell repertoires in COVID-19. Some clones are missing from TCRdb's copy, which holds only in-frame ones; the method was immunoSEQ multiplex PCR. The table has over 200,000 clones, around 90% seen once. Input material: peripheral blood. These TCRs come from a human donor in a cohort sampled during active COVID-19. Both conserved end residues are part of each CDR3. The order of the fields is D gene, J gene, clone size, V gene, CDR3 DNA, CDR3 protein. The D gene is left open where the match is weak. Part of the rows lack a size; the others show once, few, many or a class for expanded clones.

TRBD1,TRBJ2-3,-,TRBV7-2,TGTGCCAGCAGCCACGACAGGGCCACAGATACGCAGTATTTT,CASSHDRATDTQYF
-,TRBJ2-7,-,TRBV15,TGTGCCACCAGCAGAGATTACACCAAAACCTACGAGCAGTACTTC,CATSRDYTKTYEQYF
TRBD2,TRBJ2-5,-,TRBV7-2,TGTGCCAGCAGCTTCAGCGGGGGTTGGGAGACCCAGTACTTC,CASSFSGGWETQYF
TRBD1,TRBJ1-4,-,TRBV6-5,TGTGCCAGCAGTTCAGGGGGAGTTGGTGAAAAACTGTTTTTT,CASSSGGVGEKLFF
-,TRBJ1-3,-,TRBV30,TGTGCCTGGACCTACTTTGGGGGGGGAAACACCATATATTTT,CAWTYFGGGNTIYF
-,TRBJ2-1,-,TRBV27,TGTGCCAGCGCGTTACAGGGCAATGAGCAGTTCTTC,CASALQGNEQFF
TRBD2,TRBJ2-2,once,TRBV19,TGTGCCTGTGGCAGCCGGGACTATATTTTTCCCGGGGAGCTGTTTTTT,CACGSRDYIFPGELFF
TRBD1,TRBJ2-7,-,TRBV28,TGTGCCAGCAACAAACTCCGGGACAGGAGCTCCTACGAGCAGTACTTC,CASNKLRDRSSYEQYF
TRBD1,TRBJ1-3,-,TRBV4-2,TGTGCCAGCAGCCAAGATGAGACAGGGGGATCTGGAAACACCATATATTTT,CASSQDETGGSGNTIYF
TRBD2,TRBJ2-7,-,TRBV13,TGTGCCAGCAGCCCTGAGGGCAGCGGGGCCTACGAGCAGTACTTC,CASSPEGSGAYEQYF
-,TRBJ1-6,-,TRBV30,TGTGCCTGGGGCCCACGGGGCTCCTATAATTCACCCCTCCACTTT,CAWGPRGSYNSPLHF
-,TRBJ1-1,-,TRBV9,TGTGCCAGCAGCGTCCTACAGGGGAACACTGAAGCTTTCTTT,CASSVLQGNTEAFF
-,TRBJ1-1,-,TRBV18,TGTGCCAGCTCACCGGGACTTGGGACTGAAGCTTTCTTT,CASSPGLGTEAFF
TRBD1,TRBJ2-7,-,TRBV4-1,TGCGCCAGCAGCCAAGGAGGGAAGGGGGGACAGGCCCTCGGAAAACTCTACGAGCAGTACTTC,CASSQGGKGGQALGKLYEQYF
TRBD1,TRBJ1-3,-,TRBV3-1/TRBV3-2,TGTGCCAGCAGTCGACAGGGGGCGGGAAACACCATATATTTT,CASSRQGAGNTIYF
-,TRBJ2-7,-,TRBV4-3,TGCGCCAGCAGCCAAGGTCCAGAAAAATTCTACGAGCAGTACTTC,CASSQGPEKFYEQYF
TRBD1,TRBJ1-2,-,TRBV25-1,TGTGCCAGCAGTGAATCTGGGACAGCCTATGGCTACACCTTC,CASSESGTAYGYTF
TRBD2,TRBJ2-1,-,TRBV7-7,TGTGCTAGCAGCTTAGCGGGCGGGAGAGCCTACAATGAGCAGTTCTTC,CASSLAGGRAYNEQFF
-,TRBJ1-5,-,TRBV27,TGTGCCAGCAGTCCGTATCCAGGGCCCAATCAGCCCCAGCATTTT,CASSPYPGPNQPQHF
-,TRBJ2-6,once,TRBV30,TGTGCCTGGAACGACAGGTACTCTGGGGCCAACGTCCTGACTTTC,CAWNDRYSGANVLTF
-,TRBJ1-2,-,TRBV2,TGTGCCAGCAGGGACAGCCTCGGAGGCTACACCTTC,CASRDSLGGYTF
TRBD2,TRBJ2-7,-,TRBV5-1,TGCGCCAGCAGCTTAGCGGGGTACTACGAGCAGTACTTC,CASSLAGYYEQYF
-,TRBJ2-3,-,TRBV30,TGTGCCTGGAGCAGTAACGAGGCAGATACGCAGTATTTT,CAWSSNEADTQYF
-,TRBJ1-2,once,TRBV4-3,TGCGCCAGCAGCCAAGATCTGGGGACATCTAACTATGGCTACACCTTC,CASSQDLGTSNYGYTF
-,TRBJ1-4,once,TRBV6-6,TGTGCCAGCAGTTACCCCCAGGCAGGGAATGAAAAACTGTTTTTT,CASSYPQAGNEKLFF
-,TRBJ1-2,-,TRBV9,TGTGCCAGCAGCGTAGTCACACCTTCCACTAACTATGGCTACACCTTC,CASSVVTPSTNYGYTF
-,TRBJ2-2,-,TRBV25-1,TGTGCCACCGCCGTTGAAACCCTAGGCACCGGGGAGCTGTTTTTT,CATAVETLGTGELFF
TRBD1,TRBJ2-7,-,TRBV5-6,TGTGCCAGCAGCCCGAGGACAGGGTGGGCCATCGACGAGCAGTACTTC,CASSPRTGWAIDEQYF
TRBD1,TRBJ2-5,-,TRBV7-7,TGTGCCAGCAGCTTAGGACCGACAGGGGGTCGGGGAGAGACCCAGTACTTC,CASSLGPTGGRGETQYF
-,TRBJ2-7,-,TRBV28,TGTGCCAGCAGTACCTCGCCCAGGGGAAGGAGCGAGCAGTACTTC,CASSTSPRGRSEQYF
-,TRBJ1-1,-,TRBV4-1,TGCGCCAGCAGCCAGACCCTCGGGGGCACTGAAGCTTTCTTT,CASSQTLGGTEAFF
TRBD2,TRBJ2-1,-,TRBV4-1,TGCGCCAGCAGCCTGGCGGGAGCCCACAATGAGCAGTTCTTC,CASSLAGAHNEQFF
TRBD1,TRBJ1-2,-,TRBV5-1,TGCGCCAGCAGCCTGGGACAGGGCGAGTATGGCTACACCTTC,CASSLGQGEYGYTF
-,TRBJ2-7,-,TRBV19,TGTGCCAGTACAGGGGCTTCTTACGAGCAGTACTTC,CASTGASYEQYF
TRBD1,TRBJ1-1,-,TRBV9,TGTGCCAGCAGCAACCGACAGGGGTGGGGGAGCACTGAAGCTTTCTTT,CASSNRQGWGSTEAFF
TRBD1,TRBJ2-7,-,TRBV7-6,TGTGCCAGCAGTTCTCGACAGGGGGTGTACGAGCAGTACTTC,CASSSRQGVYEQYF
TRBD2,TRBJ2-7,-,TRBV19,TGTGCCAGTACCCTGACTAGCGGGGGGAACGAGCAGTACTTC,CASTLTSGGNEQYF
-,TRBJ2-7,-,TRBV7-8,TGTGCCAGCAGCTTTAGTTTACTCTACGAGCAGTACTTC,CASSFSLLYEQYF
-,TRBJ1-1,-,TRBV24-1,TGTGCCACCAGTGAGCCACAGTCCGGCGCTGAAGCTTTCTTT,CATSEPQSGAEAFF
-,TRBJ1-3,-,TRBV2,TGTGCCAGCATGGTTGAGGCCGCCGCCTACTCTGGAAACACCATATATTTT,CASMVEAAAYSGNTIYF
-,TRBJ2-2,once,TRBV7-8,TGTGCCAGCAGCACCCGATCAGTGGCACCCGGGGAGCTGTTTTTT,CASSTRSVAPGELFF